This T cell receptor (beta chain) was recorded in a study of cytomegalovirus exposure and HLA in healthy donors. Comment on this clone: Antigen: not known.

Separation from the approximately 670-subject first cohort characterized the approximately 120-subject validation cohort, to which the donors belonged. Findings and caveats of the study: The study labeled fewer than 200 TCR beta chains cytomegalovirus-associated. Reportedly, diagnosis of cytomegalovirus status by the classifier showed high specificity and sensitivity. The tendency of first-cohort TCR clusters to co-occur in the 120 validation repertoires was identified by a subsequent analysis.

The CDR3 loop spans 14 amino acids. Germline V gene sequence: CDR1 SNHLY, CDR2 FYNNEI. Trimming stripped 4 bases from V and 7 bases from J, with 14 bases between. Profiling relied on immunoSEQ multiplex PCR, and the TCRdb table lists in-frame clones only, not all of them. This repertoire shows around 170,000 clones, about 85% found once; its top ten account for 16%. Sequenced sample: PBMCs. The receptor's source is a man younger than 35 in good health and CMV-seropositive. The chain links TRBV2 to TRBJ1-5, with no clear D. The CDR3 bases are TGTGCCAGCAGTGTTCCCCCTCCCGGGCAGCCCCAGCATTTT. Translated: CASSVPPPGQPQHF.